In its sample, the clone carrying this T cell receptor (beta chain) was seen a few times. Clones were read by immunoSEQ multiplex PCR, and TCRdb kept only the in-frame ones, dropping some. Found here are fewer than 500,000 clones, 70% to 90% of them singletons; the top ten hold approximately 2%. CDR3 length equals 14 residues. The germline gives CDR1 SGHVS, CDR2 FQNEAQ. With 4 bases removed from V and 8 bases from J, the gap between germline ends came to 15 bases. The entry originates in a study of blood T cell repertoires in COVID-19. On the study more broadly: Sources were T cells, B-cell-depleted T cells, or PBMCs; the material itself was cDNA or gDNA.

Participant age was roughly 18 to 100 years, and participants resided in about two dozen US areas. The chain is built from TRBV7-8 and TRBJ2-1; D is possibly TRBD1 (6 bases). The sequenced sample consisted of PBMCs or T cells enriched from blood (not recorded which). This TCR was recovered from a woman under 30 with acute COVID-19. This chain's CDR3 is CASSYLRGVDEQFF. In nucleotides, the CDR3 is TGTGCCAGCAGCTACCTCAGGGGTGTGGATGAGCAGTTCTTC.